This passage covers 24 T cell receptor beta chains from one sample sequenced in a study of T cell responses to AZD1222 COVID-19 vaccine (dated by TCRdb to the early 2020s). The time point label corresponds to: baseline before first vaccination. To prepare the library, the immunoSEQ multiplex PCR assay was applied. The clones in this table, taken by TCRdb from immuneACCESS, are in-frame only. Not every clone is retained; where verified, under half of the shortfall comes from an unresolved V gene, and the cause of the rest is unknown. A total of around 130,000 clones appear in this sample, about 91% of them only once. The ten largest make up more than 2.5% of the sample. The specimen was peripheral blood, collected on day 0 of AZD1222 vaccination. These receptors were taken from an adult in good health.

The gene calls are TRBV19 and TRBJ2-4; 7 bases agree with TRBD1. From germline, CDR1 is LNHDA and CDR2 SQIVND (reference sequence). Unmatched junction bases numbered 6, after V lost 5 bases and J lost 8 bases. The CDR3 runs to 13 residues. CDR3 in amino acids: CASSLGQRDIQYF. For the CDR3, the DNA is TGTGCCAGTAGTCTGGGACAGCGAGACATTCAGTACTTC.

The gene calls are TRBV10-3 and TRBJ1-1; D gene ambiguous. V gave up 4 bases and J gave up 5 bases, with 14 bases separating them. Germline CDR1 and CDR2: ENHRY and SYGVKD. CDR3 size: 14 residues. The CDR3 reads CAISVLPSDTEAFF. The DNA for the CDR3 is TGTGCCATCAGTGTTCTCCCGTCAGATACTGAAGCTTTCTTT.

In DNA, the CDR3 is TGTGCCAGCAGTCCTGAAGACTATGGCTACACCTTC. Translating gives CASSPEDYGYTF. The chain combines TRBV14 with TRBJ1-2; D is ambiguous. The CDR3 sequence is 12 residues long. Germline values: CDR1 SGHDN, CDR2 FVKESK. Deletions cut 6 bases from V and 3 bases from J, with 8 bases between.

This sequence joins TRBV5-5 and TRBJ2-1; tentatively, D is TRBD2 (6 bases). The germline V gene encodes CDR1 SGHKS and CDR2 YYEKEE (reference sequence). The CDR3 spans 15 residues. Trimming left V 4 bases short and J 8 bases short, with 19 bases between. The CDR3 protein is CASSLQREVIDEQFF. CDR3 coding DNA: TGTGCCAGCAGCCTCCAAAGGGAGGTCATCGATGAGCAGTTCTTC.

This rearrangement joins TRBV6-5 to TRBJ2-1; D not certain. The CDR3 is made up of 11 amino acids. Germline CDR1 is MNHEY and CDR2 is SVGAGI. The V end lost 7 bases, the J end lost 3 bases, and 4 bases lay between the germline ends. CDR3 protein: CASMIYNEQFF. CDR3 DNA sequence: TGTGCCAGCATGATCTACAATGAGCAGTTCTTC.

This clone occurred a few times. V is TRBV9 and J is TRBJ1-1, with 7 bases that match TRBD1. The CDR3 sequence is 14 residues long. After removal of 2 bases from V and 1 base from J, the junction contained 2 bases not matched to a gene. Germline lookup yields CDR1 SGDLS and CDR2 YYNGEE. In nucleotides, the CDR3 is TGTGCCAGCAGCGTTACAGGGGCGAACACTGAAGCTTTCTTT. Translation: CASSVTGANTEAFF. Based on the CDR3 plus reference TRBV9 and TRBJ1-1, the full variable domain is DSGVTQTPKHLITATGQRVTLRCSPRSGDLSVYWYQQSLDQGLQFLIQYYNGEERAKGNILERFSAQQFPDLHSELNLSSLELGDSALYFCASSVTGANTEAFFGQGTRLTVV.

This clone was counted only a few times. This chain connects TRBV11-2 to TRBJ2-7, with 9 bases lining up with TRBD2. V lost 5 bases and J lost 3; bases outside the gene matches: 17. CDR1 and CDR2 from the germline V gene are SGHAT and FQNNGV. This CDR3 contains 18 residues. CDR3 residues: CASSPIRLAEGPYYEQYF. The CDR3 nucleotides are TGTGCCAGCAGCCCGATAAGACTAGCGGAGGGTCCTTACTACGAGCAGTACTTC.

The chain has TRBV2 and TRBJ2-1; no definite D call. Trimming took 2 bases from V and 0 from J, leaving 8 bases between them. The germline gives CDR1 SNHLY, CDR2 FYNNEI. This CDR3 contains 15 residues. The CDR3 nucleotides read TGTGCCAGCAGTGAACGGGTTAGCTCCTACAATGAGCAGTTCTTC. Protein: CASSERVSSYNEQFF.

The CDR3 coding sequence is TGTGCCAGCAGCGTAGCGGAGGATAATACGCAGTATTTT. Its protein is CASSVAEDNTQYF. The chain carries TRBV9 and TRBJ2-3, with D possibly being TRBD2 (5 bases). Trimming cost V 0 bases and J 7 bases, with 9 bases left between them. There are 13 residues in the CDR3. Germline-derived CDR1 and CDR2 are SGDLS and YYNGEE.

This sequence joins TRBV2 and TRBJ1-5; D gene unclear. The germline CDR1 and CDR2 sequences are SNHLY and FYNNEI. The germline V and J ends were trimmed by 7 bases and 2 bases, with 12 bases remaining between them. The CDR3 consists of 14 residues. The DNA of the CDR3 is TGTGCCAGCAATTCCCGGCCAGGCAATCAGCCCCAGCATTTT. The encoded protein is CASNSRPGNQPQHF.

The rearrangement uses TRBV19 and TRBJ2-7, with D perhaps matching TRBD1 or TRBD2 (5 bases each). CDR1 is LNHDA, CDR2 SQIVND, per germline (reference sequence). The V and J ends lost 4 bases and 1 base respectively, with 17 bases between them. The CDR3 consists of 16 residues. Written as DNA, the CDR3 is TGTGCCAGTAGTACTTACCCGGGGCAAAAGTCCTACGAGCAGTACTTC. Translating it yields CASSTYPGQKSYEQYF.

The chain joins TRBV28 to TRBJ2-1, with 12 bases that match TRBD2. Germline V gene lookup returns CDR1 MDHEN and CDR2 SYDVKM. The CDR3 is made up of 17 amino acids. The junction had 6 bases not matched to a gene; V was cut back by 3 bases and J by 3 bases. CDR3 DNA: TGTGCCAGCAGTTTGTCACTAGCGGGAGGACTCTACAATGAGCAGTTCTTC. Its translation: CASSLSLAGGLYNEQFF.

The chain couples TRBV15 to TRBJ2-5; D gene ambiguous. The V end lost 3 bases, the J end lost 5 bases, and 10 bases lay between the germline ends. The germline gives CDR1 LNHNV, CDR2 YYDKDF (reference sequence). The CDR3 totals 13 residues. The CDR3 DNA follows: TGTGCCACCAGCAGTCGCCCAATGGAGACCCAGTACTTC. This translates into CATSSRPMETQYF.

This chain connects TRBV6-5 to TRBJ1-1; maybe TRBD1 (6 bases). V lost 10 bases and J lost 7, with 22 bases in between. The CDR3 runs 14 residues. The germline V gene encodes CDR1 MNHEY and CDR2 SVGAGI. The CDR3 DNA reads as TGTGCCACCCAACGGGGGGGCCTAATTAGTGAAGCTTTCTTT. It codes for CATQRGGLISEAFF.

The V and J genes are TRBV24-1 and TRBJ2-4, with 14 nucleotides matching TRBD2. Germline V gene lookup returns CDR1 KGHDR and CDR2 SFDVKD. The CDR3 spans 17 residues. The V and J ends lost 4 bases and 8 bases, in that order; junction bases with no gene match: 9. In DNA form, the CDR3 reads TGTGCCACCAGTGAAAGACTAGCGGGAGGGACGGGGGACATTCAGTACTTC. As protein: CATSERLAGGTGDIQYF.

CDR3 coding DNA: TGTGCCAGCAGTATCGGGGCCACCGGGGAGCTGTTTTTT. This gives the protein CASSIGATGELFF. V and J are TRBV7-9 and TRBJ2-2; D tentatively reads TRBD1 or TRBD2 (5 bases each). V was trimmed by 6 bases and J by 4 bases, leaving 9 bases between them. This CDR3 contains 13 residues. Germline CDR1 SEHNR, CDR2 FQNEAQ (reference sequence).

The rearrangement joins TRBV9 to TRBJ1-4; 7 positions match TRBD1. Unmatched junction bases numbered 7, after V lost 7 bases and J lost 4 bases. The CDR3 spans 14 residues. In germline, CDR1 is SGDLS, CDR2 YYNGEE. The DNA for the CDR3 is TGTGCCAGCGGAGAACAGGGGAGTAATGAAAAACTGTTTTTT. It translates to CASGEQGSNEKLFF.

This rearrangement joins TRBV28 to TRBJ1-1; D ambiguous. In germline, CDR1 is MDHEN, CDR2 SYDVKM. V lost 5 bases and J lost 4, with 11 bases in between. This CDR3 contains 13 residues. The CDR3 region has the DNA TGTGCCAGCAGTCTTGGGGTGAGCACTGAAGCTTTCTTT. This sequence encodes CASSLGVSTEAFF.

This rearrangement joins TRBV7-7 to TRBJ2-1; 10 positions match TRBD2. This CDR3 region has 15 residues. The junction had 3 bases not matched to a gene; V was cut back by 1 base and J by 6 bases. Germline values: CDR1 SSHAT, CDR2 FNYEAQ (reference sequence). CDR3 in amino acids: CASSLGIAGGNEQFF. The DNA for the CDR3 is TGTGCCAGCAGCTTAGGGATAGCGGGAGGCAATGAGCAGTTCTTC. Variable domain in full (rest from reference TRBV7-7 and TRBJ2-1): GAGVSQSPRYKVTKRGQDVTLRCDPISSHATLYWYQQALGQGPEFLTYFNYEAQPDKSGLPSDRFSAERPEGSISTLTIQRTEQRDSAMYRCASSLGIAGGNEQFFGPGTRLTVL.

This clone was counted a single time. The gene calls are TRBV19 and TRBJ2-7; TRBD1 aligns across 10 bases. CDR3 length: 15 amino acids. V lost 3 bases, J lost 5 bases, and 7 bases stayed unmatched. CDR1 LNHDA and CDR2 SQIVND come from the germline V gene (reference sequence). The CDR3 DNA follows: TGTGCCAGTAGTATCCAGGGGACAGGGGCCCACGAGCAGTACTTC. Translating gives CASSIQGTGAHEQYF. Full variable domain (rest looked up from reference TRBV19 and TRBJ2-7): DGGITQSPKYLFRKEGQNVTLSCEQNLNHDAMYWYRQDPGQGLRLIYYSQIVNDFQKGDIAEGYSVSREKKESFPLTVTSAQKNPTAFYLCASSIQGTGAHEQYFGPGTRLTVT.

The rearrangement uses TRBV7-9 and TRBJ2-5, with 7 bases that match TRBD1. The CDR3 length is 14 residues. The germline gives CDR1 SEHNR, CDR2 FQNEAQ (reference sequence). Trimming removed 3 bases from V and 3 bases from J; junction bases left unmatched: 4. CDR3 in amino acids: CASSFWDSEETQYF. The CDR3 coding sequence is TGTGCCAGCAGCTTCTGGGACAGCGAAGAGACCCAGTACTTC.

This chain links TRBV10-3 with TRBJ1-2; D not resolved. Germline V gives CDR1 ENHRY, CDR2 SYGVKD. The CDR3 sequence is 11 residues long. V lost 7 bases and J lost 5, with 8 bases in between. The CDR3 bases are TGTGCCATCAACACAAAGTATGGCTACACCTTC. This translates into CAINTKYGYTF.

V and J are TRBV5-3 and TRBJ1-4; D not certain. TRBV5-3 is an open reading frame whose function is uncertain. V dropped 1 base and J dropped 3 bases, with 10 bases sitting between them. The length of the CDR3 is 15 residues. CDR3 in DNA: TGTGCCAGAAGCTTGTTTGGGGTCCCTAATGAAAAACTGTTTTTT. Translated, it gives CARSLFGVPNEKLFF.

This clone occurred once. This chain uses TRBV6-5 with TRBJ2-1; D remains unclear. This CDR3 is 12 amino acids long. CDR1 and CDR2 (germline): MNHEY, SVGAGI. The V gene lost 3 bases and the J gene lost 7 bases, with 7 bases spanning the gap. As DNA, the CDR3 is TGTGCCAGCAGTTATTTGGGAAATGAGCAGTTCTTC. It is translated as CASSYLGNEQFF.